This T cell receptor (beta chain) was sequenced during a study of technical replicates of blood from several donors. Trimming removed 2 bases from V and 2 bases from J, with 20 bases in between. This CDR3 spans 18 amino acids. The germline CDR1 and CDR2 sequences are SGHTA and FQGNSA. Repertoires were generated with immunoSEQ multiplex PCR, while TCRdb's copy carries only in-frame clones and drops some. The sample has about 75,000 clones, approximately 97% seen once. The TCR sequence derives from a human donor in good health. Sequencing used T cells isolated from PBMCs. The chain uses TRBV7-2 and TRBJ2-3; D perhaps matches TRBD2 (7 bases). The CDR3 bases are TGTGCCAGCAGCTTAAGGGGGGCAGCGGGACTCAACACAGATACGCAGTATTTT. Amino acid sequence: CASSLRGAAGLNTDTQYF. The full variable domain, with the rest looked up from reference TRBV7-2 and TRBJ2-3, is GAGVSQSPSNKVTEKGKDVELRCDPISGHTALYWYRQSLGQGLEFLIYFQGNSAPDKSGLPSDRFSAERTGGSVSTLTIQRTQQEDSAVYLCASSLRGAAGLNTDTQYFGPGTRLTVL.